This is a list of T cell receptor beta chains from one sample in a study of T cell changes during pregnancy in multiple sclerosis. Assay: immunoSEQ multiplex PCR; the TCRdb copy retains only in-frame clones and omits some. The sample yields fewer than 150,000 clones, less than 97% seen once. Sample: peripheral blood, taken after pregnancy. The receptor source for this set is a female donor with multiple sclerosis, enrolled in a pregnancy study. Both conserved end residues are part of each CDR3. Fields, in order: CDR3 DNA, CDR3 protein, clone size, J gene, CDR3 length, V gene, D gene. D genes are given only for firm matches. Clone size is stated in some rows and not others, as once, few, many or a class when expanded.

TGTGCCAGCAGCGTAGGGACTAGCGGGTACGAGCAGTACTTC CASSVGTSGYEQYF NA TRBJ2-7 14 TRBV9 TRBD2
TGCAGCTTCGGGACTAGCCGGCTTACCCAGTACTTC CSFGTSRLTQYF NA TRBJ2-5 12 TRBV29-1 TRBD2
TGTGCCAGCAGCCCCCCCGCGGGACGGCACGAGCAGTACTTC CASSPPAGRHEQYF NA TRBJ2-7 14 TRBV28 NA
TGCAGCGTTGATGGCACATATCTTTACAATGAGCAGTTCTTC CSVDGTYLYNEQFF NA TRBJ2-1 14 TRBV29-1 NA
TGTGCCTGGACGCGCGACAGCTATGGCTACACCTTC CAWTRDSYGYTF NA TRBJ1-2 12 TRBV30 NA
TGTGCCAGCAGTGCGGGTGATTTAGAGACCCAGTACTTC CASSAGDLETQYF NA TRBJ2-5 13 TRBV2 NA
TGTGCCAGCAGTCCCGGGACAGGGCGTTTCACTGAAGCTTTCTTT CASSPGTGRFTEAFF NA TRBJ1-1 15 TRBV28 TRBD1
TGTGCCAGCAGCTCCCTGGGACTAGCTAAGCAGTTCTTC CASSSLGLAKQFF few TRBJ2-1 13 TRBV11-2 TRBD2
TGTGCCAGCAGTGAAATACACAGTTACTCTGGAAACACCATATATTTT CASSEIHSYSGNTIYF once TRBJ1-3 16 TRBV6-1 NA
TGTGCCAGCAATCAGCCAGGGTCGGAGACCCAGTACTTC CASNQPGSETQYF NA TRBJ2-5 13 TRBV5-6 NA
TGTGCCAGCAGCCCCGGACAGGGTGGCGATACGCAGTATTTT CASSPGQGGDTQYF NA TRBJ2-3 14 TRBV7-9 TRBD1
TGTGCCAGCAGTCCGCGCACAGGATCAACTTCACCCCTCCACTTT CASSPRTGSTSPLHF once TRBJ1-6 15 TRBV27 NA
TGTGCCAGCAGTTACTTATTGGGACAGGGGATGCGTGAGCAGTTCTTC CASSYLLGQGMREQFF NA TRBJ2-1 16 TRBV6-5 TRBD1
TGTGCCAGCAGTTTCCGCGCCACAGATACGCAGTATTTT CASSFRATDTQYF NA TRBJ2-3 13 TRBV28 NA
TGTGCCAGCAGCCCAGGGACAGCCCGCAATGAGCAGTTCTTC CASSPGTARNEQFF NA TRBJ2-1 14 TRBV7-9 TRBD1
TGTGCCAGCAGCCAAGGACTGTTCTCTGGAAACACCATATATTTT CASSQGLFSGNTIYF NA TRBJ1-3 15 TRBV28 NA
TGTGCCAGCAGCTTGGTTGGGGCTAGCGGCTACAATGAGCAGTTCTTC CASSLVGASGYNEQFF NA TRBJ2-1 16 TRBV5-6 TRBD2
TGTGCCAGCAGTTTAGGCGGGAGGGTATCAGATACGCAGTATTTT CASSLGGRVSDTQYF NA TRBJ2-3 15 TRBV28 TRBD2
TGTGCCAGCTCACCGGTTTCAAGCGGGACTTATGCGAACACCGGGGAGCTGTTTTTT CASSPVSSGTYANTGELFF NA TRBJ2-2 19 TRBV18 TRBD2
TGTGCCAGTAGTATTCTCGGAGGAGCTTTCTTT CASSILGGAFF NA TRBJ1-1 11 TRBV19 NA
TGCGCCAGCATCACCGGGACAGCCAAGTGCCATAGCAATCAGCCCCAGCATTTT CASITGTAKCHSNQPQHF NA TRBJ1-5 18 TRBV10-1 TRBD1
TGTGCCAGCTCACCACCGAGTCGGGGGGCAATGAACACCGGGGAGCTGTTTTTT CASSPPSRGAMNTGELFF NA TRBJ2-2 18 TRBV18 NA
TGTGCCAGCAGAAAGGGGGTTAGCAGGGGCATATTATACAATGAGCAGTTCTTC CASRKGVSRGILYNEQFF NA TRBJ2-1 18 TRBV28 NA
TGCGCCAGCAGCTTGGGAGGCGGGGAGCAGTTCTTC CASSLGGGEQFF NA TRBJ2-1 12 TRBV5-1 NA
TGTGCCAGCAGTTTATGGGCGGGAGGGCCACATGAGCAGTTCTTC CASSLWAGGPHEQFF NA TRBJ2-1 15 TRBV28 TRBD2
TGTGCCAGCAGCGATCGCCGGAGGGGTGGAAACACCATATATTTT CASSDRRRGGNTIYF NA TRBJ1-3 15 TRBV7-2 NA
TGTGCCATCAGTTCAGGGGAGACCCAGTACTTC CAISSGETQYF NA TRBJ2-5 11 TRBV10-3 NA
TGTGCCAGCAGCGCACGGACAGGGCTCGGGGCCAACGTCCTGACTTTC CASSARTGLGANVLTF NA TRBJ2-6 16 TRBV7-8 TRBD1
TGCGCCAGCAGCTTGGAGGGGACTAGCGCCGCCTACGAGCAGTACTTC CASSLEGTSAAYEQYF once TRBJ2-7 16 TRBV5-1 TRBD2
TGTGCCTGGAGCGGGACAGGGGCGGGGCAGCCCCAGCATTTT CAWSGTGAGQPQHF few TRBJ1-5 14 TRBV30 TRBD1
TGCGCCAGCAGCGTAGCAACCGTTGGAGGCCTGGGCTATGGCTACACCTTC CASSVATVGGLGYGYTF NA TRBJ1-2 17 TRBV9 NA
TGTGCCAGCAGGTTCGGTAATGTGAATGAGCAGTTCTTC CASRFGNVNEQFF NA TRBJ2-1 13 TRBV2 NA
TGTGCTAGTGGTCCCCTCCGGGACAGATCCTACGAGCAGTACTTC CASGPLRDRSYEQYF NA TRBJ2-7 15 TRBV12-5 TRBD1
TGTGCCAGCAGCTTAGCTTGGACAGGAACTGGGGCCAACGTCCTGACTTTC CASSLAWTGTGANVLTF NA TRBJ2-6 17 TRBV7-8 TRBD1
TGTGCCAGCAGCCAAGTGGGCGGGAGTGAGCAGTTCTTC CASSQVGGSEQFF NA TRBJ2-1 13 TRBV4-2 TRBD2
TGTGCCAGCAGCGTCGGGGGGTTTATGGAGACCCAGTACTTC CASSVGGFMETQYF NA TRBJ2-5 14 TRBV9 TRBD2
TGTGCCAGCAGTGGCGGCAGCTCCTACAATGAGCAGTTCTTC CASSGGSSYNEQFF NA TRBJ2-1 14 TRBV6-1 NA
TGTGCCAGCAGGCCCGACAGGGCCGACGAGCAGTACTTC CASRPDRADEQYF NA TRBJ2-7 13 TRBV6-5 TRBD1
TGTGCCAGCAGAATGGACAGCGGGAGGACCAACAATGAGCAGTTCTTC CASRMDSGRTNNEQFF NA TRBJ2-1 16 TRBV28 TRBD2
TGTGCCAGCAGCTTAGCGCTTCAAGCCCATGAGCAGTTCTTC CASSLALQAHEQFF NA TRBJ2-1 14 TRBV7-9 NA
TGTGCCAGCAGTTCCCCTAGACAGGTCCAGCATTTT CASSSPRQVQHF NA TRBJ1-5 12 TRBV28 NA
TGCGCCAGCAGCTCAGGGACAGCCTCAACTAATGAAAAACTGTTTTTT CASSSGTASTNEKLFF NA TRBJ1-4 16 TRBV5-1 TRBD1
TGTGCCAGCAGCTTGGGAGGGCCTGGCACCTACGAGCAGTACTTC CASSLGGPGTYEQYF NA TRBJ2-7 15 TRBV5-4 NA
TGCGCCAGCAGCTTGAGACAGATGAACACTGAAGCTTTCTTT CASSLRQMNTEAFF NA TRBJ1-1 14 TRBV5-1 NA
TGTGCCAGCAGCTTAACGGCCGCCGGGAAGCAGTACTTC CASSLTAAGKQYF NA TRBJ2-7 13 TRBV7-9 NA
TGTGCCAGTAGCCCGGGGGTCAGGGTTGAAGCTTTCTTT CASSPGVRVEAFF NA TRBJ1-1 13 TRBV19 NA
TGCGCCAGCAGCGAGGATGGGTGGTCGGGGAGCATTTCTCAGCCCCAGCATTTT CASSEDGWSGSISQPQHF NA TRBJ1-5 18 TRBV5-1 NA
TGTGCCAGCAGCTTGTCTAGCGGGAGCTACGAGCAGTACTTC CASSLSSGSYEQYF NA TRBJ2-7 14 TRBV5-4 TRBD2
TGTGCCAGCAGCTCCTTTCCGGGACAGGGGGCAGGTGAGCAGTTCTTC CASSSFPGQGAGEQFF NA TRBJ2-1 16 TRBV11-2 TRBD1
TGTGCCAGCTCATTGGGACAGGGGGCCCCCTACGAGCAGTACTTC CASSLGQGAPYEQYF NA TRBJ2-7 15 TRBV18 TRBD1
TGTGCCAGCAGTTTATGGAGGACTAGCGGGAGGAGCACAGATACGCAGTATTTT CASSLWRTSGRSTDTQYF NA TRBJ2-3 18 TRBV28 TRBD2
TGTGCCAGCAGTGTCCAAACCGGGACTAGCGGGAGAGAGGCCAAAAACATTCAGTACTTC CASSVQTGTSGREAKNIQYF once TRBJ2-4 20 TRBV6-4 TRBD2
TGTGCCAGCAGCGCCGCCGGGACTAGCGGTCTTAATGAGCAGTTCTTC CASSAAGTSGLNEQFF NA TRBJ2-1 16 TRBV9 TRBD2
TGTGCCAGCAGTACACGACTAGCGGGAGGATTCGAGCAGTACTTC CASSTRLAGGFEQYF NA TRBJ2-7 15 TRBV28 TRBD2
TGCGCCAGCAGTGAGACTACCTACAATGAGCAGTTCTTC CASSETTYNEQFF NA TRBJ2-1 13 TRBV10-2 NA
TGTGCCAGCAATTTCGGAGGGCCAGGGCAGAGCACAGATACGCAGTATTTT CASNFGGPGQSTDTQYF NA TRBJ2-3 17 TRBV28 NA
TGCGCCAGCAGCTTGTTAGCGGGAAGCTCCTACGAGCAGTACTTC CASSLLAGSSYEQYF once TRBJ2-7 15 TRBV5-1 TRBD2
TGCAGTGCTAGCGGGGTGGATGAGCAGTTCTTC CSASGVDEQFF NA TRBJ2-1 11 TRBV20-1 NA
TGTGCCAGCAGCCAAGATCCCGGGGGAGGGAACTCCTACAATGAGCAGTTCTTC CASSQDPGGGNSYNEQFF NA TRBJ2-1 18 TRBV4-2 TRBD2